Listed below are T cell receptor beta chains from one sample, sequenced in a study of cytomegalovirus exposure and HLA in healthy donors. Data came from immunoSEQ multiplex PCR; TCRdb stores just in-frame clones and leaves some out. The sample holds about 170,000 clones; 80% to 85% are singletons and the top ten take 0.95% to 1.5%. The sample comprised PBMCs. The receptors derive from a boy between 2 and 15 years old in good health and CMV-seronegative. Each CDR3 is given with its conserved first and last residue. A D gene is named only where the DNA matches it firmly. Clone size is not always given. Where it is, it says once, few, many or a class for expanded clones.

abundance	d_gene	v_gene	j_gene	CDR3aa	CDR3nt
NA	NA	TRBV6-5	TRBJ1-1	CASSRGNTEAFF	TGTGCCAGCAGCCGAGGAAACACTGAAGCTTTCTTT
NA	NA	TRBV30	TRBJ2-6	CAWSTQWTPNVLTF	TGTGCCTGGAGTACTCAATGGACACCCAACGTCCTGACTTTC
once	NA	TRBV5-4	TRBJ1-2	CASSFQGINYGYTF	TGTGCCAGCAGCTTTCAGGGGATTAACTATGGCTACACCTTC
NA	TRBD1	TRBV7-2	TRBJ1-1	CASNKDRVNTEAFF	TGTGCCAGCAATAAGGACAGGGTGAACACTGAAGCTTTCTTT
NA	NA	TRBV9	TRBJ1-5	CASSPGFNQPQHF	TGTGCCAGCAGCCCGGGATTCAATCAGCCCCAGCATTTT
few	NA	TRBV29-1	TRBJ2-3	CSVFEYTRGLSTDTQYF	TGCAGCGTTTTTGAATACACCCGGGGACTTAGCACAGATACGCAGTATTTT
NA	NA	TRBV18	TRBJ2-2	CASSPQGANTGELFF	TGTGCCAGCTCACCACAGGGGGCGAACACCGGGGAGCTGTTTTTT
once	TRBD2	TRBV5-6	TRBJ2-4	CASSLGGSGGLAKNIQYF	TGTGCCAGCAGCTTGGGTGGCAGCGGGGGGCTAGCCAAAAACATTCAGTACTTC
NA	TRBD1	TRBV5-1	TRBJ1-2	CASSWDRYYGYTF	TGCGCCAGCAGCTGGGACAGGTACTATGGCTACACCTTC
once	NA	TRBV19	TRBJ1-4	CASSSRGAGNEKLFF	TGTGCCAGTAGTTCCCGCGGGGCGGGGAATGAAAAACTGTTTTTT
NA	NA	TRBV9	TRBJ2-3	CASSVQASHTDTQYF	TGTGCCAGCAGCGTCCAGGCCTCTCACACAGATACGCAGTATTTT
NA	NA	TRBV9	TRBJ2-6	CASSPRTVNSGANVLTF	TGTGCCAGCAGCCCGCGGACAGTCAACTCTGGGGCCAACGTCCTGACTTTC
NA	NA	TRBV6-1	TRBJ1-5	CASSDGGILSNQPQHF	TGTGCCAGCAGTGATGGGGGGATCCTCTCCAATCAGCCCCAGCATTTT
NA	NA	TRBV27	TRBJ1-2	CASSWTANNYGYTF	TGTGCCAGCAGTTGGACAGCTAATAACTATGGCTACACCTTC
NA	NA	TRBV7-2	TRBJ2-7	CASSTYSGTYEQYF	TGTGCCAGCAGCACATATAGCGGAACCTACGAGCAGTACTTC
NA	NA	TRBV27	TRBJ1-2	CASSRGTNYGYTF	TGTGCCAGCAGCCGCGGGACTAACTATGGCTACACCTTC
NA	TRBD1	TRBV5-1	TRBJ2-7	CASSTDRAHEQYF	TGCGCCAGCAGCACAGACAGGGCACACGAGCAGTACTTC
NA	NA	TRBV6-6	TRBJ2-1	CASSYKYRDKDNEQFF	TGTGCCAGCAGTTACAAATACCGGGACAAAGACAATGAGCAGTTCTTC
NA	TRBD2	TRBV5-5	TRBJ2-3	CASSSQTSGYDTQYF	TGTGCCAGCAGCTCCCAGACTAGCGGCTACGATACGCAGTATTTT
NA	TRBD2	TRBV7-8	TRBJ2-3	CASRLGLAGGRGTDTQYF	TGTGCCAGCAGACTCGGACTAGCGGGGGGGCGAGGTACAGATACGCAGTATTTT
NA	TRBD1	TRBV7-2	TRBJ1-2	CASSLEPTGGHGYTF	TGTGCCAGCAGCTTAGAGCCGACAGGGGGGCATGGCTACACCTTC
NA	NA	TRBV7-2	TRBJ2-7	CASSSATGGQYF	TGTGCCAGCAGCTCAGCGACCGGGGGGCAGTACTTC
NA	TRBD1	TRBV5-6	TRBJ2-5	CASTLQGAGETQYF	TGTGCCAGCACCTTACAGGGGGCCGGGGAGACCCAGTACTTC
NA	TRBD2	TRBV10-2	TRBJ2-5	CASKEGGNPTQYF	TGCGCCAGCAAGGAGGGAGGGAACCCAACCCAGTACTTC
NA	TRBD2	TRBV9	TRBJ2-1	CASSPNGAGAIQGEQFF	TGTGCCAGCAGCCCTAATGGGGCGGGAGCGATTCAGGGTGAGCAGTTCTTC
NA	NA	TRBV27	TRBJ1-5	CASRSLVGNQPQHF	TGTGCCAGCAGGAGTCTAGTGGGCAATCAGCCCCAGCATTTT
NA	NA	TRBV10-2	TRBJ1-2	CATGSGLREGYTF	TGCGCTACGGGCTCCGGGCTTCGGGAAGGCTACACCTTC
NA	NA	TRBV7-8	TRBJ1-2	CASSLVGDGYTF	TGTGCCAGCAGCTTAGTCGGGGATGGCTACACCTTC
NA	NA	TRBV25-1	TRBJ2-7	CASSGAGTRNYEQYF	TGTGCCAGCAGTGGGGCCGGGACACGGAACTACGAGCAGTACTTC
NA	NA	TRBV9	TRBJ2-1	CASSPRTNQEQFF	TGTGCCAGCAGCCCGCGGACAAACCAAGAGCAGTTCTTC
NA	TRBD1	TRBV2	TRBJ1-2	CASSKGGRGYGYTF	TGTGCCAGTAGTAAAGGGGGCAGGGGCTATGGCTACACCTTC
NA	NA	TRBV7-9	TRBJ1-5	CASSLEGAHQPQHF	TGTGCCAGCAGCTTAGAAGGGGCCCATCAGCCCCAGCATTTT
NA	NA	TRBV5-1	TRBJ1-1	CASSPGAVGTEAFF	TGCGCCAGCAGCCCAGGGGCGGTAGGGACTGAAGCTTTCTTT
NA	NA	TRBV2	TRBJ2-1	CASSGRGVGGGNEQFF	TGTGCCAGCAGTGGACGGGGGGTTGGGGGCGGAAATGAGCAGTTCTTC
NA	TRBD1	TRBV27	TRBJ1-5	CASSFVPSRDRGFYSNQPQHF	TGTGCCAGCAGTTTCGTCCCTTCCCGGGACAGGGGATTTTATAGCAATCAGCCCCAGCATTTT
NA	NA	TRBV9	TRBJ1-2	CASSPEEGSYGYTF	TGTGCCAGCAGCCCGGAGGAGGGTAGCTATGGCTACACCTTC
NA	TRBD1	TRBV27	TRBJ1-4	CASSLGQTQKLFF	TGTGCCAGCAGTTTGGGACAGACCCAAAAACTGTTTTTT
NA	NA	TRBV5-4	TRBJ2-5	CASSSGLGGQETQYF	TGTGCCAGCAGCTCCGGATTGGGGGGCCAAGAGACCCAGTACTTC
NA	NA	TRBV5-5	TRBJ1-2	CASTWVPRANYGYTF	TGTGCCAGCACTTGGGTCCCCCGGGCTAACTATGGCTACACCTTC
NA	NA	TRBV7-8	TRBJ2-5	CASSRGIKETQYF	TGTGCCAGCAGCAGGGGGATAAAAGAGACCCAGTACTTC
NA	NA	TRBV5-1	TRBJ2-2	CASSLDRVNTGELFF	TGCGCCAGCAGCTTGGACAGGGTAAACACCGGGGAGCTGTTTTTT
NA	NA	TRBV19	TRBJ1-6	CASSIIELENSPLHF	TGTGCCAGTAGTATTATAGAGCTAGAGAATTCACCCCTCCACTTT
NA	TRBD1	TRBV27	TRBJ1-5	CASSLTGTGYNQPQHF	TGTGCCAGCAGTTTAACCGGGACAGGGTACAATCAGCCCCAGCATTTT
NA	TRBD1	TRBV29-1	TRBJ1-1	CSAAGQGSAAFF	TGCAGCGCGGCAGGACAGGGATCTGCAGCTTTCTTT
NA	TRBD2	TRBV4-2	TRBJ2-7	CASSQDPPLAGGAEQYF	TGTGCCAGCAGCCAAGATCCACCACTAGCGGGAGGCGCCGAGCAGTACTTC
NA	TRBD2	TRBV29-1	TRBJ2-7	CSVEGTSGSYEQYF	TGCAGCGTTGAGGGGACTAGCGGGAGTTACGAGCAGTACTTC